The TCR beta chain described here comes from a study of T cell repertoires in cytomegalovirus infection. TCRdb reprocessed the reads via MiXCR and lists one record per CDR3 protein. The sample has around 430,000 distinct CDR3 sequences, 42% seen once. V shed 5 bases, J shed 7 bases, and the junction held 8 bases outside the gene matches. The germline V gene has CDR1 LNHDA and CDR2 SQIVND (reference sequence). The CDR3 totals 14 residues. For this clonotype: Its specificity is unknown.

The chain links TRBV19 to TRBJ2-1, with 7 bases fitting TRBD2. This TCR derives from a human donor in good health (CMV status not recorded). Some clones in this sample may be carry-over from other donors' samples. The material was cultured PBMCs, obtained from culture after CMV antigen stimulation. The CDR3 DNA is TGTGCCAGTAGTCAGGGAGGGCCAGGGAATGAGCAGTTCTTC. Translating gives CASSQGGPGNEQFF.